These 22 T cell receptor beta chains were all obtained from the same sample, sequenced in a study of early T cells in non-severe SARS-CoV-2 infection. TCRdb re-derived calls from the 5' RACE reads in MiXCR, one entry per CDR3 protein. The sample holds tens of thousands of distinct CDR3 sequences; around 11% are singletons and the top ten take roughly 3.4%. The sequenced material came from whole blood. All receptors derive from an adult who was a healthcare worker with PCR-confirmed SARS-CoV-2 infection or an uninfected control (not recorded which).

This clonotype was seen at least ten times. The chain recombines TRBV28 with TRBJ2-7, with 14 nucleotides matching TRBD2. The CDR3 has 12 amino acids. The V and J ends lost 8 bases and 6 bases, in that order; junction bases with no gene match: 0. Germline assignment: CDR1 MDHEN and CDR2 SYDVKM. CDR3 sequence: CASGLAGGEQYF. CDR3 nucleotides: TGTGCCAGCGGACTAGCGGGAGGCGAGCAGTACTTC.

The table lists this clonotype with a few counts. The V gene is TRBV7-2, the J gene TRBJ2-5; unclear D gene. V shed 5 bases and J shed 4 bases, with 17 bases lying between them. The CDR3 runs to 15 residues. The V gene's germline CDR1 is SGHTA and CDR2 FQGNSA. CDR3 nucleotide sequence: TGTGCCAGCAGCCCGCCGGGTCGTCCTATAGAGACCCAGTACTTC. As protein: CASSPPGRPIETQYF.

This clonotype turned up a few times. The chain recombines TRBV7-2 with TRBJ2-1; possible D gene TRBD1, 7 bases. V lost 4 bases and J 4 bases, leaving 17 bases between the germline ends. The length of the CDR3 is 16 residues. The germline gives CDR1 SGHTA, CDR2 FQGNSA. The CDR3 DNA is TGTGCCAGCAGCTCTCTGGGCGGGACAGCTTACAATGAGCAGTTCTTC. Its protein product is CASSSLGGTAYNEQFF.

Many counts were recorded for this clonotype. The chain carries TRBV27 and TRBJ2-6; no definite D call. V gave up 4 bases and J gave up 0 bases, with 7 bases separating them. Germline V CDR1 and CDR2: MNHEY, SMNVEV (reference sequence). This CDR3 comprises 15 residues. CDR3: CASSSGISGANVLTF. The CDR3, as DNA: TGTGCCAGCAGTTCAGGTATCTCTGGGGCCAACGTCCTGACTTTC.

This clonotype appeared a few times. The CDR3 spells CASSLGGEGPYEQYF. The DNA for the CDR3 is TGTGCCAGCAGCTTAGGGGGGGAGGGCCCCTACGAGCAGTACTTC. This chain uses TRBV7-2 with TRBJ2-7; 7 bases are shared with TRBD2. Germline lookup yields CDR1 SGHTA and CDR2 FQGNSA. CDR3 length: 15 amino acids. With V trimmed by 1 base and J by 2 bases, 5 bases remained unmatched.

This clonotype was counted only a few times. The V and J genes are TRBV20-1 and TRBJ1-5; 7 nucleotides match TRBD1. Trimming cost V 5 bases and J 4 bases; bases outside gene matches: 2. CDR3 length: 12 amino acids. Germline CDR1 DFQATT, CDR2 SNEGSKA (reference sequence). The CDR3 nucleotides are TGCAGTGCTCAGGGGGGTAATCAGCCCCAGCATTTT. It codes for CSAQGGNQPQHF.

This chain uses TRBV29-1 with TRBJ2-7; D ambiguous. The CDR3 is 13 residues long. The germline gives CDR1 SQVTM, CDR2 ANQGSEA. Trimming took off 4 bases at V and 4 bases at J, with 14 bases between the two ends. The CDR3 region has the DNA TGCAGCGTTGTCACTAAGATGGATTACGAGCAGTACTTC. It translates to CSVVTKMDYEQYF.

V gene TRBV28 combines with J gene TRBJ2-3; D remains ambiguous. CDR1 MDHEN and CDR2 SYDVKM come from the germline V gene. CDR3 size: 14 residues. V lost 2 bases to trimming and J lost 4 bases, with 10 bases between them. The CDR3 protein is CASSLGAGPDTQYF. Written as DNA, the CDR3 is TGTGCCAGCAGTTTAGGAGCCGGCCCAGATACGCAGTATTTT.

This clonotype has only a few counts. The V gene is TRBV18, the J gene TRBJ1-5; 8 bases line up with TRBD1. Germline CDR1 KGHSH, CDR2 LQKENI. V dropped 3 bases and J dropped 7; count of bases not matched to a gene: 5. CDR3 length equals 14 residues. CDR3 in amino acids: CASSPAGGRQPQHF. CDR3 bases: TGTGCCAGCTCACCCGCAGGGGGCAGACAGCCCCAGCATTTT.

CDR3 bases: TGTGCCAGCAGTTCGGTAGGGCCAGAGACCCAGTACTTC. Translated: CASSSVGPETQYF. V and J are TRBV27 and TRBJ2-5; D is undetermined. There are 13 residues in the CDR3. V was cut by 4 bases and J by 4 bases, with 10 bases left in between. CDR1 MNHEY and CDR2 SMNVEV come from the germline V gene (reference sequence).

At least ten counts were recorded for this clonotype. The gene calls are TRBV5-1 and TRBJ2-3, with D possibly TRBD1 on 6 matching bases. The CDR3 runs 15 residues. The V end lost 4 bases, the J end lost 2 bases, and 14 bases lay between the germline ends. Germline V gives CDR1 SGHRS, CDR2 YFSETQ. This CDR3 is CASSLGARDTDTQYF. DNA for the CDR3: TGCGCCAGCAGCCTGGGGGCAAGAGACACAGATACGCAGTATTTT.

This clonotype appeared many times. CDR3 residues: CASSNQETQYF. The CDR3 DNA sequence: TGTGCCAGCAGCAACCAAGAGACCCAGTACTTC. The gene calls are TRBV6-2 or TRBV6-3 and TRBJ2-5; D gene unclear. Germline lookup yields CDR1 MNHEY and CDR2 SVGEGT. The CDR3 consists of 11 residues. Trimming cost V 6 bases and J 0 bases, with 2 bases left between them.

This chain's CDR3 is CASYDFVGETQYF. The CDR3 DNA sequence: TGCGCCAGCTACGACTTTGTCGGGGAGACCCAGTACTTC. This rearrangement joins TRBV5-1 to TRBJ2-5; D not resolved. CDR1 SGHRS and CDR2 YFSETQ come from the germline V gene. The CDR3 loop spans 13 amino acids. The ends were cut back, 7 bases at V and 5 bases at J, with 15 bases in the middle.

This clonotype was counted a few times. The chain is built from TRBV11-2 and TRBJ2-3; no firm D call. Germline CDR1 and CDR2: SGHAT and FQNNGV. This CDR3 comprises 12 residues. V was cut by 3 bases and J by 5 bases, with 6 bases left in between. CDR3 sequence (DNA): TGTGCCAGCAGCTTTGGTCAAGATACGCAGTATTTT. Translation: CASSFGQDTQYF.

This clonotype occurred once. A much larger clone differs from this one at a single base, so this may be a read error. The rearrangement joins TRBV5-1 to TRBJ2-7; 9 positions agree with TRBD2. Trimming cost V 2 bases and J 6 bases; bases outside gene matches: 9. The germline V gene encodes CDR1 SGHRS and CDR2 YFSETQ. The CDR3 extends over 15 amino acids. CDR3 nucleotide sequence: TGCGCCAGCAGCTTTGGGGCTAGCGGGATTTCCGAGCAGTACTTC. This gives the protein CASSFGASGISEQYF.

The V call is TRBV28, the J call TRBJ1-4; 10 nucleotides align to TRBD1. Germline trimming cut 5 bases from V and 3 bases from J; bases unmatched to any gene: 6. CDR1 is MDHEN and CDR2 is SYDVKM in the germline V gene. CDR3 length: 16 residues. CDR3 sequence: CASSPTGGFSNEKLFF. DNA for the CDR3: TGTGCCAGCAGTCCGACAGGGGGCTTTTCTAATGAAAAACTGTTTTTT. Full variable domain (missing parts from reference TRBV28 and TRBJ1-4): DVKVTQSSRYLVKRTGEKVFLECVQDMDHENMFWYRQDPGLGLRLIYFSYDVKMKEKGDIPEGYSVSREKKERFSLILESASTNQTSMYLCASSPTGGFSNEKLFFGSGTQLSVL.

This clonotype occurred a few times. The chain combines TRBV20-1 with TRBJ2-3; TRBD2 agrees at 12 bases. The CDR3 is 15 residues long. Germline V gives CDR1 DFQATT, CDR2 SNEGSKA (reference sequence). The V and J ends lost 6 bases and 4 bases, in that order; junction bases with no gene match: 8. The CDR3 reads CSAPPLAGGADTQYF. The CDR3 coding sequence is TGCAGTGCCCCGCCCCTAGCGGGAGGGGCAGATACGCAGTATTTT.

The genes are TRBV11-2 and TRBJ2-1, with 11 bases matching TRBD2. With V trimmed by 5 bases and J by 6 bases, 18 bases remained unmatched. The CDR3 runs to 19 residues. Germline CDR1 SGHAT, CDR2 FQNNGV. In nucleotides, the CDR3 is TGTGCCAGCAGCCATCCTGAGAGTATAGCGGGAGGGAGGGGCAATGAGCAGTTCTTC. Amino acid sequence: CASSHPESIAGGRGNEQFF. The entire variable domain, with the rest obtained from reference TRBV11-2 and TRBJ2-1, is as follows: EAGVAQSPRYKIIEKRQSVAFWCNPISGHATLYWYQQILGQGPKLLIQFQNNGVVDDSQLPKDRFSAERLKGVDSTLKIQPAKLEDSAVYLCASSHPESIAGGRGNEQFFGPGTRLTVL.

This chain uses TRBV3-1 with TRBJ2-3; weak D call: TRBD1 (7 bases). Trimming removed 3 bases at V and 3 bases at J, with 13 bases between. The CDR3 covers 15 residues. Germline-derived CDR1 and CDR2 are LGHDT and YNNKEL (reference sequence). The CDR3 nucleotides read TGTGCCAGCAGCCACCGACAGGGAGGAACAGATACGCAGTATTTT. Translation: CASSHRQGGTDTQYF.

At least ten counts were recorded for this clonotype. This chain joins TRBV29-1 and TRBJ2-5; D perhaps matches TRBD1 (6 bases). Germline lookup yields CDR1 SQVTM and CDR2 ANQGSEA. V lost 4 bases and J lost 5, with 11 bases in between. This CDR3 spans 12 amino acids. CDR3 bases: TGCAGCGTTGTATGGGGGCATGAGACCCAGTACTTC. Translation gives CSVVWGHETQYF.

The genes are TRBV3-1 and TRBJ2-7; D gene uncertain. V was pared by 3 bases and J by 7 bases, with 10 bases between. The CDR3 sequence is 12 residues long. Germline CDR1 is LGHDT and CDR2 is YNNKEL (reference sequence). CDR3 bases: TGTGCCAGCAGCCAGCTAAGCGATGAGCAGTACTTC. Its translation is CASSQLSDEQYF.

This clonotype was found a few times. This chain links TRBV5-6 with TRBJ2-4; TRBD2 agrees at 10 bases. Germline lookup yields CDR1 SGHDT and CDR2 YYEEEE. Trimming took 0 bases from V and 2 from J; bases not matched to a gene: 8. The CDR3 has 18 residues. DNA for the CDR3: TGTGCCAGCAGCTTGGCGGTCTCTAGCGGGAGTTCCAAAAACATTCAGTACTTC. Amino acid sequence: CASSLAVSSGSSKNIQYF.